These T cell receptor beta chains were read from a single sample in a study of Graves' ophthalmopathy and Graves' hyperthyroidism. Via MiXCR, TCRdb re-called the multiplex PCR reads, giving one row per CDR3 protein. This sample has 500,000 to 700,000 distinct CDR3 sequences, with about two fifths found just once. Specimen: peripheral blood or thyroid tissue (not recorded which). All receptors derive from an adult man with Graves' hyperthyroidism. The conserved cysteine and the conserved F or W are not part of the CDR3 here.

V,J,CDR3
TRBV19,TRBJ1-1,ASSIGGQMNTEAF
TRBV7-3,TRBJ2-7,ASSATGGREQY
TRBV25-1,TRBJ2-7,ASSDRQGPEQY
TRBV6-9,TRBJ1-2,VVEGQLIFYGYT
TRBV7-8,TRBJ2-5,ASSYIAGGETQY
TRBV29-1,TRBJ2-7,SVEGLSRSSYNEQY
TRBV2,TRBJ2-5,ASSRLGQQETQY
TRBV11-2,-,ASSLDPGRGGNEQF
TRBV20-1,TRBJ1-6,SARETGLPPLH
TRBV9,TRBJ2-5,ASSVLTGGQETQY
TRBV10-3,TRBJ2-7,AISESTPGIAGDY
TRBV3-1,TRBJ2-7,ASSPSGQILYEQY
TRBV5-1,TRBJ1-1,ASSLTGEAF
TRBV2,TRBJ2-3,ASSVSGALDTDTQY